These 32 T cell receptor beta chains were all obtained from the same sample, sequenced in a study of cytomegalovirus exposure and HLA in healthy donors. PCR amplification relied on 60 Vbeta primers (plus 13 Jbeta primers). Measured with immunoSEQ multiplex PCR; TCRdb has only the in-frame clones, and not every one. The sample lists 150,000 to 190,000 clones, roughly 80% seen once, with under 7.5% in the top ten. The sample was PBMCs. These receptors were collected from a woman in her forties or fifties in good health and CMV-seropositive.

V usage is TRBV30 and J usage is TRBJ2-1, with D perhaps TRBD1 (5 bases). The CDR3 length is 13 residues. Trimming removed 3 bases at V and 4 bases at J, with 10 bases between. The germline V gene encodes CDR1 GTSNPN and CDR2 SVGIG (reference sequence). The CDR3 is CAWSVAGYNEQFF. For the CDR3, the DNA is TGTGCCTGGAGCGTTGCAGGGTACAATGAGCAGTTCTTC.

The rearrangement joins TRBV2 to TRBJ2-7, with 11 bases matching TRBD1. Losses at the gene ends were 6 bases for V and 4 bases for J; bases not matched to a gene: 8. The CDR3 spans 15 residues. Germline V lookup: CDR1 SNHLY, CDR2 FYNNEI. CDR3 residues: CASRGDRGSGYEQYF. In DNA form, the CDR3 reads TGTGCCAGCAGGGGGGACAGGGGGAGTGGTTACGAGCAGTACTTC.

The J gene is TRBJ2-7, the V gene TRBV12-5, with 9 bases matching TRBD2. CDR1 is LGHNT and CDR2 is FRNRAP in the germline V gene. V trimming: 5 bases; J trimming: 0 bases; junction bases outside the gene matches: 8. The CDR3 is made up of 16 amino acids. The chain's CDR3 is CASGPEAAGGSYEQYF. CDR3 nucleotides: TGTGCTAGTGGTCCCGAGGCAGCGGGGGGCTCCTACGAGCAGTACTTC.

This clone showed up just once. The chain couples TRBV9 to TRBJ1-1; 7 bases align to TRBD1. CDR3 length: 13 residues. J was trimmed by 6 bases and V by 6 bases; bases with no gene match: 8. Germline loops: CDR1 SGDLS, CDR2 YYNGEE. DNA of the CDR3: TGTGCCAGCAACCCAACAGGGGAATCTGAAGCTTTCTTT. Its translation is CASNPTGESEAFF. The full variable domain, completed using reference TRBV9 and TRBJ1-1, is DSGVTQTPKHLITATGQRVTLRCSPRSGDLSVYWYQQSLDQGLQFLIQYYNGEERAKGNILERFSAQQFPDLHSELNLSSLELGDSALYFCASNPTGESEAFFGQGTRLTVV.

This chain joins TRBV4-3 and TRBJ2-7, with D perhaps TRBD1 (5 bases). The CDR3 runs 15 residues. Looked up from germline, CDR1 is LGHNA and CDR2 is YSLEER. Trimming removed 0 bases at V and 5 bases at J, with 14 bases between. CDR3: CASSQDLPGINEQYF. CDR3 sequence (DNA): TGCGCCAGCAGCCAAGATTTGCCAGGGATCAACGAGCAGTACTTC.

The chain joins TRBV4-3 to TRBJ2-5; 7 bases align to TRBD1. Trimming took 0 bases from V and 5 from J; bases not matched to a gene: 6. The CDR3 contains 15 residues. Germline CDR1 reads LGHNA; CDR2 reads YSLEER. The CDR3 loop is CASSQELGGDETQYF. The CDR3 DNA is TGCGCCAGCAGCCAAGAGTTAGGGGGCGATGAGACCCAGTACTTC.

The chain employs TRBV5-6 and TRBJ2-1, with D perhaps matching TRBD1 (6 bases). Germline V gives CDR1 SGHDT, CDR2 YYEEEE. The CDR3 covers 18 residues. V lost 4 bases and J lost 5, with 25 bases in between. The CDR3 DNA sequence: TGTGCCAGCAGCCCGTCTACAGGGAATAAGGGCCGGCACAATGAGCAGTTCTTC. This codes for CASSPSTGNKGRHNEQFF.

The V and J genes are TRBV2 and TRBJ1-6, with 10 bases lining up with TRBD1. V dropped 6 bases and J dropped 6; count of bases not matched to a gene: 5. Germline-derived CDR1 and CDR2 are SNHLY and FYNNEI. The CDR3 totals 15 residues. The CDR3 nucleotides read TGTGCCAGCAGGGCCGGGACAGGGGCTAATTCACCCCTCCACTTT. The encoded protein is CASRAGTGANSPLHF. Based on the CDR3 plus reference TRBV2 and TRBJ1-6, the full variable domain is EPEVTQTPSHQVTQMGQEVILRCVPISNHLYFYWYRQILGQKVEFLVSFYNNEISEKSEIFDDQFSVERPDGSNFTLKIRSTKLEDSAMYFCASRAGTGANSPLHFGNGTRLTVT.

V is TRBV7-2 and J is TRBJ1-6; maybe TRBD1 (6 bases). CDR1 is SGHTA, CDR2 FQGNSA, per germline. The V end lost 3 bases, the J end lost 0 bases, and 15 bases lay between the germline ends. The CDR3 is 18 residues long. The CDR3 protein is CASSFETGRSSYNSPLHF. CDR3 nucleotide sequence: TGTGCCAGCAGCTTCGAGACAGGACGAAGCTCCTATAATTCACCCCTCCACTTT.

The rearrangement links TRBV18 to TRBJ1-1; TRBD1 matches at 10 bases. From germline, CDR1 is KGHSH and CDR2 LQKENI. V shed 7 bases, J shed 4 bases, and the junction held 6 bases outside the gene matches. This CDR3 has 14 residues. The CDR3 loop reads CASWRDRGRTEAFF. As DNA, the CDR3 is TGTGCCAGCTGGAGGGACAGGGGCCGCACTGAAGCTTTCTTT.

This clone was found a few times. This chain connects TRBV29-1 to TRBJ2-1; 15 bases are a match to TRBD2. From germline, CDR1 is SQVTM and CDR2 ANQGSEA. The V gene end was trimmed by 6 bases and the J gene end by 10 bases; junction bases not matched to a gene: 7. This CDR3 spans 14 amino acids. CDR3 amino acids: CSVPWTSGGDEQFF. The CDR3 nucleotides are TGCAGCGTGCCCTGGACTAGCGGGGGGGACGAGCAGTTCTTC.

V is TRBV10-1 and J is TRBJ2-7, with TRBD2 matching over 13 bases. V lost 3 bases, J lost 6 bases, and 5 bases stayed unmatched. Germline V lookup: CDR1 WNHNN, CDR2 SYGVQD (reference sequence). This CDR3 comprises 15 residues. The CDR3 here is CASSESTSGGGEQYF. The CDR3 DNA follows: TGCGCCAGCAGTGAATCTACTAGCGGGGGGGGCGAGCAGTACTTC.

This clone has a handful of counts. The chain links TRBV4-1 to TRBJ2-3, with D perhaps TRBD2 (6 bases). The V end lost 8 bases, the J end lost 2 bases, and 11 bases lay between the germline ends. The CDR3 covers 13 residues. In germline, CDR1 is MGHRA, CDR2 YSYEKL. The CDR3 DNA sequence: TGCGCCAGCGGGAGCGGGCTCACAGATACGCAGTATTTT. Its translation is CASGSGLTDTQYF.

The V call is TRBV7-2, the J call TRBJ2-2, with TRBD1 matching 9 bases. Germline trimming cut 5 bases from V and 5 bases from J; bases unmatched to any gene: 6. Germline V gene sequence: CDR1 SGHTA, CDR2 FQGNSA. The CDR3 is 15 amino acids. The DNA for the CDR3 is TGTGCCAGCAGCCTGGACAGGGGTGGAACCGGGGAGCTGTTTTTT. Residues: CASSLDRGGTGELFF.

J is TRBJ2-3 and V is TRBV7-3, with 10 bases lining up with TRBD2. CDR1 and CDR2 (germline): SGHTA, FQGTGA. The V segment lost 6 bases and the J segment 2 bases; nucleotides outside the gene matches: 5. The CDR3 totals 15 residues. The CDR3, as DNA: TGTGCCAGCAGTCTAAGCGGGGGGGACACAGATACGCAGTATTTT. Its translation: CASSLSGGDTDTQYF. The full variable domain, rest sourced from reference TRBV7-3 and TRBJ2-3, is GAGVSQTPSNKVTEKGKYVELRCDPISGHTALYWYRQSLGQGPEFLIYFQGTGAADDSGLPNDRFFAVRPEGSVSTLKIQRTERGDSAVYLCASSLSGGDTDTQYFGPGTRLTVL.

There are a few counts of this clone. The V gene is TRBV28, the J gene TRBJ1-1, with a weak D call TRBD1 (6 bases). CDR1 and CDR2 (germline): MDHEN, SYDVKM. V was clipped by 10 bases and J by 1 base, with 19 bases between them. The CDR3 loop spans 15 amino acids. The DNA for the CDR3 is TGTGCCACTATCAAAGGGGGAGGGGGGAACACTGAAGCTTTCTTT. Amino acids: CATIKGGGGNTEAFF. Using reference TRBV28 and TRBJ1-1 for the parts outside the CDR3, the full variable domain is DVKVTQSSRYLVKRTGEKVFLECVQDMDHENMFWYRQDPGLGLRLIYFSYDVKMKEKGDIPEGYSVSREKKERFSLILESASTNQTSMYLCATIKGGGGNTEAFFGQGTRLTVV.

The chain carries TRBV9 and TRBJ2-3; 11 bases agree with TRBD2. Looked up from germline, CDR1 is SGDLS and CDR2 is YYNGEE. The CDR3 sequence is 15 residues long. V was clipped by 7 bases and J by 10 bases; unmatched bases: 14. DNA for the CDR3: TGTGCCAGCGGACCTAGCGGGGGGTTCTCCGTAGCGCAGTATTTT. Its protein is CASGPSGGFSVAQYF.

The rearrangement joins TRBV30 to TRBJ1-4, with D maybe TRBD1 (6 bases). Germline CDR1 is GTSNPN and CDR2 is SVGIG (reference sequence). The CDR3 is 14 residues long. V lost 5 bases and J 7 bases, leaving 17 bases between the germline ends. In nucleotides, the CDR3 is TGTGCCTGGGAACGGGGGGGCTCAGGTGAAAAACTGTTTTTT. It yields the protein CAWERGGSGEKLFF.

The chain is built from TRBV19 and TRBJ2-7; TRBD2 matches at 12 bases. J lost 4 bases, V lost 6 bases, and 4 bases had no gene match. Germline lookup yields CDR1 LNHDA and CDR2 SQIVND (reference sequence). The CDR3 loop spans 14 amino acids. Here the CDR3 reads CASSPGTSGYEQYF. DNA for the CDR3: TGTGCCAGTAGCCCCGGGACTAGCGGGTACGAGCAGTACTTC.

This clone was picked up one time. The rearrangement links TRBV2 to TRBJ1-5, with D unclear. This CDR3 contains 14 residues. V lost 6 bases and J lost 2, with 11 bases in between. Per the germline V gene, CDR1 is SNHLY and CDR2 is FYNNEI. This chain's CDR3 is CASRPSSGNQPQHF. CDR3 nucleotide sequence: TGTGCCAGCAGGCCCTCATCGGGCAATCAGCCCCAGCATTTT.

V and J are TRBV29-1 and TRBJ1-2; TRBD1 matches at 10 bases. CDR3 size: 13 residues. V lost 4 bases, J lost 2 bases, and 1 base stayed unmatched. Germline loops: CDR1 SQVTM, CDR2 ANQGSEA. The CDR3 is CSVGQGANYGYTF. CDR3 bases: TGCAGCGTTGGACAGGGGGCGAACTATGGCTACACCTTC.

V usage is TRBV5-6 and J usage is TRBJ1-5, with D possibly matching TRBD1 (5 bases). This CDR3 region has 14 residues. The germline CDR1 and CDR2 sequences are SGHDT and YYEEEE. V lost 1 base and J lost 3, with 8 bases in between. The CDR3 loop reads CASSLRGYNQPQHF. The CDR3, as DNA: TGTGCCAGCAGCTTGAGGGGATACAATCAGCCCCAGCATTTT. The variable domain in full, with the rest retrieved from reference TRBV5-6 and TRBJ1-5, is DAGVTQSPTHLIKTRGQQVTLRCSPKSGHDTVSWYQQALGQGPQFIFQYYEEEERQRGNFPDRFSGHQFPNYSSELNVNALLLGDSALYLCASSLRGYNQPQHFGDGTRLSIL.

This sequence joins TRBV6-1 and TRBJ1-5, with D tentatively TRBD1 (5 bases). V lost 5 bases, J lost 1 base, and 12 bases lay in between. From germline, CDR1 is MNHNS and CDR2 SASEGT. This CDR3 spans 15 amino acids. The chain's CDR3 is CASSLDIYSNQPQHF. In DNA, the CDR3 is TGTGCCAGCAGTTTGGACATTTACAGCAATCAGCCCCAGCATTTT.

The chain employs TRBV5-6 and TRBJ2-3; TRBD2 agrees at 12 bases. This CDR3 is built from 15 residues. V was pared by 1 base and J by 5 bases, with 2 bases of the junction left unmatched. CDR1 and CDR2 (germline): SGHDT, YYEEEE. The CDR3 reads CASSLTSGGIDTQYF. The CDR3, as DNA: TGTGCCAGCAGCTTGACTAGCGGGGGGATAGATACGCAGTATTTT.

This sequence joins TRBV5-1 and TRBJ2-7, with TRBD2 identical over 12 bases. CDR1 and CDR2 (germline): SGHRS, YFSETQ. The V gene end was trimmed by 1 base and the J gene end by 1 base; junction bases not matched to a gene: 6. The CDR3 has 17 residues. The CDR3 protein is CASSLFGLAGYSYEQYF. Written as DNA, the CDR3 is TGCGCCAGCAGCTTGTTCGGACTAGCGGGGTATTCCTACGAGCAGTACTTC.

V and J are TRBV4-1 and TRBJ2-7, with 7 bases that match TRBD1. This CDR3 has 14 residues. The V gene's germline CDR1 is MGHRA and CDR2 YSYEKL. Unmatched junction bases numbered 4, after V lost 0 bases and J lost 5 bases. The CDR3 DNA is TGCGCCAGCAGCCAAGAAGGGGGCTCGGACGAGCAGTACTTC. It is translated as CASSQEGGSDEQYF.

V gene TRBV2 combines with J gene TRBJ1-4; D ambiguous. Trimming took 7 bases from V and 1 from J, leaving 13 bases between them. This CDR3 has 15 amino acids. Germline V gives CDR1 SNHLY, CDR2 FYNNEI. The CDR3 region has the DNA TGTGCCAGCAAACGGGAGGGTGGAACTAATGAAAAACTGTTTTTT. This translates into CASKREGGTNEKLFF.

CDR3 protein: CASSEGTSGEDEQFF. The CDR3 DNA reads as TGCGCCAGCAGTGAGGGGACTAGCGGGGAGGATGAGCAGTTCTTC. The genes are TRBV10-1 and TRBJ2-1; 13 bases map to TRBD2. The CDR3 covers 15 residues. Germline CDR1 is WNHNN and CDR2 is SYGVQD (reference sequence). V shed 2 bases and J 8 bases; nucleotides not matched to a gene: 3.

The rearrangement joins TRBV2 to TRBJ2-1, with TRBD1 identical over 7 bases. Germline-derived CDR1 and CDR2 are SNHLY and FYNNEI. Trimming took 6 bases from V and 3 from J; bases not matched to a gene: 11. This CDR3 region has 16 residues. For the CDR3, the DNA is TGTGCCAGCAGACCCACAGGGGCCCCCTACTACAATGAGCAGTTCTTC. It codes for CASRPTGAPYYNEQFF.

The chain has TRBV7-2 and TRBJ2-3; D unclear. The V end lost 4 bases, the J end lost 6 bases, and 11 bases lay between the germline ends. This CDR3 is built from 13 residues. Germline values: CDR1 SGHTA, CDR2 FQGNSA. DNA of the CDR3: TGTGCCAGCAGCTCAAGTCCCGGGGATACGCAGTATTTT. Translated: CASSSSPGDTQYF.

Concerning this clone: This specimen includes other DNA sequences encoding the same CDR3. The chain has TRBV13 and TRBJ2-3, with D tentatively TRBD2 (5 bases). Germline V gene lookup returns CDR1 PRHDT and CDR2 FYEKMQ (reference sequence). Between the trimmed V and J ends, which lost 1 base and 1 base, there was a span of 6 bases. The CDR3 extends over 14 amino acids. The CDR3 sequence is CASSLAGGTDTQYF. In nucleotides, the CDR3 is TGTGCCAGCAGCTTAGCCGGGGGCACAGATACGCAGTATTTT. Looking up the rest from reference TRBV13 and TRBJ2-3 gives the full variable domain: AAGVIQSPRHLIKEKRETATLKCYPIPRHDTVYWYQQGPGQDPQFLISFYEKMQSDKGSIPDRFSAQQFSDYHSELNMSSLELGDSALYFCASSLAGGTDTQYFGPGTRLTVL.

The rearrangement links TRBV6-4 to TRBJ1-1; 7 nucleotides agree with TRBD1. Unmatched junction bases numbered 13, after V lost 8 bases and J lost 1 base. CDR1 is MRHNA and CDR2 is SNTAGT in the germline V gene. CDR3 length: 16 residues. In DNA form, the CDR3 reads TGTGCCAGCCCAAGACAGGGAGGAACTAAGAACACTGAAGCTTTCTTT. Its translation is CASPRQGGTKNTEAFF.